The 31 T cell receptor beta chains listed next were all sequenced from one sample in a study of T cells after yellow fever vaccination. TCRdb reprocessed the 5' RACE reads with MiXCR, giving one entry per CDR3 protein. The data hold hundreds of thousands of distinct CDR3 sequences, with just over 20% observed a single time. The source was PBMCs, collected roughly 23 days after the first yellow fever vaccination. Receptor source: a man aged 18 to 30 who received the YFV17D yellow fever vaccine.

The chain recombines TRBV13 with TRBJ2-5; the match to TRBD2 covers 12 bases. The CDR3 has 16 amino acids. V was clipped by 3 bases and J by 2 bases; unmatched bases: 4. Germline CDR1 and CDR2: PRHDT and FYEKMQ (reference sequence). CDR3 sequence: CASSFGLAGGQETQYF. The CDR3 DNA follows: TGTGCCAGCAGCTTCGGGCTAGCGGGGGGGCAAGAGACCCAGTACTTC. Combining the CDR3 with reference TRBV13 and TRBJ2-5 gives the whole variable domain AAGVIQSPRHLIKEKRETATLKCYPIPRHDTVYWYQQGPGQDPQFLISFYEKMQSDKGSIPDRFSAQQFSDYHSELNMSSLELGDSALYFCASSFGLAGGQETQYFGPGTRLLVL.

The rearrangement joins TRBV4-3 to TRBJ2-2; 8 bases agree with TRBD1. The V segment lost 1 base and the J segment 7 bases; nucleotides outside the gene matches: 8. Germline lookup yields CDR1 LGHNA and CDR2 YSLEER. The CDR3 is made up of 16 amino acids. In DNA form, the CDR3 reads TGCGCCAGCAGCCAAGCCAAAGGACAGGGTGGCGGGGAGCTGTTTTTT. Amino acid sequence: CASSQAKGQGGGELFF.

This clonotype was counted only a few times. The chain combines TRBV4-3 with TRBJ1-1; TRBD1 is a possible D gene (5 bases). CDR1 LGHNA and CDR2 YSLEER come from the germline V gene. The CDR3 sequence is 14 residues long. Trimming shortened V by 3 bases and J by 4 bases, and 12 bases separated the two germline ends. CDR3: CASSQIGAATEAFF. The CDR3 DNA sequence: TGCGCCAGCAGCCAGATCGGGGCAGCCACTGAAGCTTTCTTT.

CDR3 coding DNA: TGCGCCAGCAGACTAGCGGGGGAGGTGACAGATACGCAGTATTTT. Translating it yields CASRLAGEVTDTQYF. The chain carries TRBV5-1 and TRBJ2-3, with TRBD2 identical over 11 bases. V shed 5 bases, J shed 3 bases, and the junction held 5 bases outside the gene matches. Germline V gene data show CDR1 as SGHRS and CDR2 as YFSETQ. The CDR3 sequence is 15 residues long.

The chain employs TRBV7-9 and TRBJ1-4; D not certain. Germline V gene data show CDR1 as SEHNR and CDR2 as FQNEAQ (reference sequence). Trimming pared 6 bases from V and 6 bases from J, leaving 11 bases between. The CDR3 runs to 13 residues. The CDR3 region is CASSSAGYEKLFF. In DNA, the CDR3 is TGTGCCAGCAGTTCTGCAGGTTATGAAAAACTGTTTTTT.

The rearrangement links TRBV4-3 to TRBJ2-7; D gene unclear. Germline CDR1 LGHNA, CDR2 YSLEER. The germline V and J ends were trimmed by 1 base and 6 bases, with 10 bases remaining between them. The length of the CDR3 is 13 residues. CDR3 loop: CASSQGPYGEQYV. CDR3 coding DNA: TGCGCCAGCAGCCAAGGGCCGTATGGCGAGCAGTACGTC.

This clonotype was seen many times. The chain carries TRBV5-1 and TRBJ2-2, with 10 nucleotides matching TRBD1. There are 15 residues in the CDR3. J was trimmed by 4 bases and V by 3 bases; bases with no gene match: 3. Germline-derived CDR1 and CDR2 are SGHRS and YFSETQ. CDR3 in DNA: TGCGCCAGCAGCTCCGGGACAGGGGTCACCGGGGAGCTGTTTTTT. It translates to CASSSGTGVTGELFF.

The chain links TRBV3-1 to TRBJ1-1; tentatively, D is TRBD1 (6 bases). Trimming removed 6 bases at V and 4 bases at J, with 18 bases between. This CDR3 is 15 amino acids long. Germline CDR1 is LGHDT and CDR2 is YNNKEL (reference sequence). CDR3 in amino acids: CASRTSGTRGTEAFF. As DNA, the CDR3 is TGTGCCAGCAGGACCTCCGGGACACGGGGCACTGAAGCTTTCTTT.

In its sample, this clonotype was seen a few times. V usage is TRBV4-1 and J usage is TRBJ2-1; TRBD1 or TRBD2 may be the D gene (5 bases each). V was shortened by 0 bases and J by 12 bases, with 12 bases between the two germline ends. CDR1 is MGHRA, CDR2 YSYEKL, per germline. This CDR3 spans 13 amino acids. CDR3 sequence: CASSQDRGARQFF. DNA of the CDR3: TGCGCCAGCAGCCAAGATCGAGGGGCCCGGCAGTTCTTC.

The chain carries TRBV19 and TRBJ1-1, with no clear D. The germline V gene has CDR1 LNHDA and CDR2 SQIVND (reference sequence). V was cut by 5 bases and J by 0 bases, with 16 bases left in between. This CDR3 contains 16 residues. The CDR3 coding sequence is TGTGCCAGTAGTTCGTTAAAGTCCCTCATGAACACTGAAGCTTTCTTT. This sequence encodes CASSSLKSLMNTEAFF. Full variable domain (remainder filled in from reference TRBV19 and TRBJ1-1): DGGITQSPKYLFRKEGQNVTLSCEQNLNHDAMYWYRQDPGQGLRLIYYSQIVNDFQKGDIAEGYSVSREKKESFPLTVTSAQKNPTAFYLCASSSLKSLMNTEAFFGQGTRLTVV.

This clonotype was detected only a few times. The chain links TRBV5-1 to TRBJ1-2; 9 bases line up with TRBD1. After removal of 3 bases from V and 7 bases from J, the junction contained 7 bases not matched to a gene. Germline CDR1 reads SGHRS; CDR2 reads YFSETQ. CDR3 length: 14 residues. The CDR3 DNA reads TGCGCCAGCAGCTGGACGGGACAGGGAGGTGGCTACACCTTC. Translation gives CASSWTGQGGGYTF.

The J gene is TRBJ2-7, the V gene TRBV29-1; D is uncertain. Looked up from germline, CDR1 is SQVTM and CDR2 is ANQGSEA. The V end was cut by 3 bases, the J end by 4 bases, with 7 bases between. The CDR3 has 11 amino acids. The CDR3 loop is CSVEVGYEQYV. In DNA, the CDR3 is TGCAGCGTTGAGGTGGGATACGAGCAGTACGTC.

The chain has TRBV30 and TRBJ2-3; weak D call: TRBD1 (6 bases). The CDR3 loop spans 14 amino acids. Per germline, CDR1 GTSNPN and CDR2 SVGIG (reference sequence). V dropped 0 bases and J dropped 4 bases, with 11 bases sitting between them. Here the CDR3 reads CAWSVRAGADTQYF. CDR3 in DNA: TGTGCCTGGAGTGTAAGGGCAGGGGCAGATACGCAGTATTTT.

This clonotype occurred a few times. This chain joins TRBV20-1 and TRBJ1-6; D uncertain. The CDR3 length is 15 residues. Germline V CDR1 and CDR2: DFQATT, SNEGSKA (reference sequence). Trimming cost V 0 bases and J 7 bases, with 13 bases left between them. This CDR3 is CSARDSIVPNSPLHF. CDR3 nucleotide sequence: TGCAGTGCTAGAGATTCAATCGTACCCAATTCACCCCTCCACTTT.

This chain uses TRBV12-3 or TRBV12-4 with TRBJ1-5; tentatively, D is TRBD1 (5 bases). CDR3 length: 16 residues. Trimming removed 4 bases at V and 3 bases at J, with 16 bases between. This CDR3 reads CASSSGSGAVNQPQHF. DNA of the CDR3: TGTGCCAGCAGTTCTGGGAGTGGGGCGGTCAATCAGCCCCAGCATTTT.

V gene TRBV6-2 or TRBV6-3 combines with J gene TRBJ2-7; D uncertain. The length of the CDR3 is 13 residues. V gave up 10 bases and J gave up 3 bases, with 16 bases separating them. Germline-derived CDR1 and CDR2 are MNHEY and SVGEGT. In DNA, the CDR3 is TGTGCCACCAGCCCGGAGAGACACTACGAGCAGTACTTC. Encoded protein: CATSPERHYEQYF.

V is TRBV7-9 and J is TRBJ2-7, with no clear D. Looked up from germline, CDR1 is SEHNR and CDR2 is FQNEAQ (reference sequence). V dropped 3 bases and J dropped 8 bases, with 14 bases sitting between them. This CDR3 has 13 amino acids. CDR3 protein: CASSFGQETQQYV. The CDR3 region has the DNA TGTGCCAGCAGCTTTGGCCAGGAGACTCAGCAGTACGTC.

This clonotype was observed a handful of times. J is TRBJ1-4 and V is TRBV7-2; D call uncertain. Between the trimmed V and J ends, which lost 5 bases and 8 bases, there was a span of 21 bases. This CDR3 region has 16 residues. Per the germline V gene, CDR1 is SGHTA and CDR2 is FQGNSA. For the CDR3, the DNA is TGTGCCAGCAGCCCGCACCGCGGGGTGATTTTCGAAAAACTGTTTTTT. This encodes CASSPHRGVIFEKLFF.

This sequence joins TRBV4-1 and TRBJ2-5; 7 bases are a match to TRBD1. The CDR3 covers 17 residues. The V and J ends lost 0 bases and 5 bases, in that order; junction bases with no gene match: 12. The V gene's germline CDR1 is MGHRA and CDR2 YSYEKL. The CDR3 DNA sequence: TGCGCCAGCAGCCAAGAAGAATATAGGACAGGAGAGGAGACCCAGTACTTC. Translating gives CASSQEEYRTGEETQYF.

CDR3 sequence reads: CASSYSNEILGGRRTEAFF. CDR3 nucleotides: TGTGCCAGCAGTTACTCCAATGAGATCCTAGGGGGGCGCAGAACTGAAGCTTTCTTT. The V and J genes are TRBV6-5 and TRBJ1-1; possibly TRBD1 for D (6 bases). Germline V gives CDR1 MNHEY, CDR2 SVGAGI. The V end lost 0 bases, the J end lost 5 bases, and 25 bases lay between the germline ends. The CDR3 is 19 residues long.

The CDR3 region is CATSRETGQPNEQFF. The CDR3 nucleotides read TGTGCCACCAGCAGAGAGACAGGACAGCCCAATGAGCAGTTCTTC. The chain recombines TRBV15 with TRBJ2-1, with a possible D match to TRBD1 (6 bases). Trimming took 0 bases from V and 6 from J, leaving 12 bases between them. The V gene's germline CDR1 is LNHNV and CDR2 YYDKDF (reference sequence). The CDR3 spans 15 residues.

This clonotype was observed a few times. The CDR3 nucleotides are TGCGCCAGCAGTGAGTCCACAGGCTTCAATGAGCAGTTCTTC. Its translation is CASSESTGFNEQFF. The chain links TRBV10-1 to TRBJ2-1, with D possibly being TRBD1 (5 bases). This CDR3 region has 14 residues. Germline values: CDR1 WNHNN, CDR2 SYGVQD (reference sequence). The V gene lost 0 bases and the J gene lost 6 bases, with 9 bases spanning the gap.

This clonotype showed up just a few times. The chain couples TRBV29-1 to TRBJ2-5, with D possibly TRBD2 on 5 matching bases. The ends were cut back, 1 base at V and 5 bases at J, with 14 bases in the middle. CDR1 and CDR2 from the germline V gene are SQVTM and ANQGSEA. This CDR3 spans 14 amino acids. Written as DNA, the CDR3 is TGCAGCGTTGAAGTCCCGACGGGGATGGAGACCCAGTACTTC. Translated, it gives CSVEVPTGMETQYF.

The table lists this clonotype with a few counts. The chain is built from TRBV7-9 and TRBJ2-3, with a possible D match to TRBD2 (7 bases). Germline CDR1 is SEHNR and CDR2 is FQNEAQ (reference sequence). V shed 4 bases and J shed 10 bases, with 12 bases lying between them. This CDR3 comprises 12 residues. The CDR3 loop is CASSSGGGPQYF. The CDR3 DNA reads TGTGCCAGCAGCTCTGGCGGGGGCCCGCAGTATTTT.

There are a few counts of this clonotype. Germline and junction disagree at one end, which may indicate a read error. The genes are TRBV7-2 and TRBJ2-1; 8 positions agree with TRBD2. Looked up from germline, CDR1 is SGHTA and CDR2 is FQGNSA. This CDR3 comprises 12 residues. The CDR3: CASSPGTSSAVF. The CDR3 bases are TGTGCCAGCAGCCCAGGGACTAGTTCTGCGGTCTTC.

This clonotype was detected only a few times. The CDR3 sequence is CASSSLPGLLNTIYF. The CDR3 coding sequence is TGTGCCAGCAGTTCATTACCGGGCCTTCTTAACACCATATATTTT. This rearrangement joins TRBV6-5 to TRBJ1-3, with no clear D. Germline V gives CDR1 MNHEY, CDR2 SVGAGI. The V end was cut by 4 bases, the J end by 7 bases, with 17 bases between. CDR3 size: 15 residues.

The chain couples TRBV15 to TRBJ2-3; 14 positions agree with TRBD2. Germline V gene lookup returns CDR1 LNHNV and CDR2 YYDKDF (reference sequence). Losses at the gene ends were 6 bases for V and 9 bases for J; bases not matched to a gene: 5. The CDR3 loop spans 14 amino acids. CDR3 in amino acids: CATSQTSGGATQYF. CDR3 bases: TGTGCCACCAGTCAGACTAGCGGGGGGGCCACGCAGTATTTT.

This clonotype was picked up a small number of times. V gene TRBV9 combines with J gene TRBJ2-3, with a tentative D call TRBD1 (5 bases). Per germline, CDR1 SGDLS and CDR2 YYNGEE. Trimming shortened V by 1 base and J by 0 bases, and 9 bases separated the two germline ends. The CDR3 loop spans 15 amino acids. The CDR3 loop is CASSVSTASTDTQYF. The CDR3 DNA reads TGTGCCAGCAGCGTATCGACAGCAAGCACAGATACGCAGTATTTT. The full variable domain, in which reference TRBV9 and TRBJ2-3 provide the parts outside the CDR3, is DSGVTQTPKHLITATGQRVTLRCSPRSGDLSVYWYQQSLDQGLQFLIQYYNGEERAKGNILERFSAQQFPDLHSELNLSSLELGDSALYFCASSVSTASTDTQYFGPGTRLTVL.

The gene calls are TRBV7-9 and TRBJ2-1; TRBD1 or TRBD2 may be the D gene (6 bases each). This CDR3 is built from 17 residues. Trimming stripped 3 bases from V and 0 bases from J, with 15 bases between. Germline CDR1 reads SEHNR; CDR2 reads FQNEAQ (reference sequence). CDR3 nucleotide sequence: TGTGCCAGCAGCTTGTACGAGGGGGGTTACTCCTACAATGAGCAGTTCTTC. Its protein product is CASSLYEGGYSYNEQFF.

The V gene is TRBV29-1, the J gene TRBJ1-1, with D perhaps matching TRBD1 (5 bases). Deletions cut 2 bases from V and 10 bases from J, with 20 bases between. This CDR3 comprises 14 residues. CDR1 is SQVTM and CDR2 is ANQGSEA in the germline V gene. The CDR3 region has the DNA TGCAGCGTTGAACCTTCTCTTTTGGGGGGGATAGCTTTCTTT. Protein product: CSVEPSLLGGIAFF.

This clonotype was detected ten times or more. This chain connects TRBV20-1 to TRBJ1-5, with D perhaps matching TRBD1 (5 bases). Between the trimmed V and J ends, which lost 3 bases and 9 bases, there was a span of 15 bases. CDR1 and CDR2 from the germline V gene are DFQATT and SNEGSKA (reference sequence). The length of the CDR3 is 13 residues. CDR3 nucleotide sequence: TGCAGTGCTAGGGAGACAGTTAAGCCGCCCCAGCATTTT. Protein product: CSARETVKPPQHF.